These 8 T cell receptor beta chains were sequenced from one sample in a study of blood T cell repertoires in COVID-19 (dated by TCRdb to the early 2020s). The library relied on the immunoSEQ multiplex PCR assay. TCRdb provides this immuneACCESS table in a form limited to in-frame rearrangements. Some clones are lacking; in checked studies, under half of them reflect an unresolved V gene, and why the rest are absent is not known. This sample holds roughly 130,000 clones; around 82% were observed only once. The top ten constitute under 15% of the sample. Specimen: peripheral blood. The source is a woman aged 30 to 39 who had recovered from COVID-19.

The chain has TRBV12-3 or TRBV12-4 and TRBJ1-2; unclear D gene. V was clipped by 4 bases and J by 6 bases, with 9 bases between them. This CDR3 has 12 amino acids. For the CDR3, the DNA is TGTGCCAGCAGTTGGAGGTCTCATGGCTACACCTTC. This codes for CASSWRSHGYTF.

CDR3 in DNA: TGTGCCAGCAGCCAAGATTTTGCAGGGCCCGGGGCCAACGTCCTGACTTTC. Protein: CASSQDFAGPGANVLTF. The J gene is TRBJ2-6, the V gene TRBV4-2; possible D gene TRBD1, 5 bases. Trimming pared 0 bases from V and 4 bases from J, leaving 13 bases between. The CDR3 covers 17 residues. Germline lookup yields CDR1 LGHNA and CDR2 YNFKEQ.

The V and J genes are TRBV14 and TRBJ2-7; tentatively, D is TRBD2 (6 bases). The CDR3 spans 15 residues. The germline V gene has CDR1 SGHDN and CDR2 FVKESK. The V and J ends lost 4 bases and 3 bases respectively, with 16 bases between them. The CDR3 protein is CASSLPGEPNYEQYF. The DNA for the CDR3 is TGTGCCAGCAGCCTCCCGGGGGAGCCTAACTACGAGCAGTACTTC.

Regarding this clone: One end of the junction does not line up with germline, which may come from a read error. The gene calls are TRBV5-6 and TRBJ2-7; 9 bases agree with TRBD2. The germline V gene has CDR1 SGHDT and CDR2 YYEEEE. This CDR3 contains 16 residues. The CDR3 protein is CASSLAIGLAYYEQYF. CDR3 nucleotides: TGTGCCAGCAGCTTGGCAATCGGACTAGCGTACTACGAGCAGTACTTT.

This rearrangement joins TRBV11-1 to TRBJ2-1, with TRBD2 matching over 13 bases. Trimming at V came to 5 bases and at J to 7 bases, leaving 8 bases not matched to a gene. Germline V CDR1 and CDR2: SGHAT, FQDESV (reference sequence). The CDR3 has 16 residues. CDR3 coding DNA: TGTGCCAGCAGCCCAACTAGCGGGAGGGCTGGGAATGAGCAGTTCTTC. The encoded protein is CASSPTSGRAGNEQFF.

The CDR3 DNA is TGTGCCACCAGTGATCCCCGGGGACTAGCGGCAAATGAGCAGTTCTTC. Translated: CATSDPRGLAANEQFF. The chain combines TRBV24-1 with TRBJ2-1; 11 bases map to TRBD2. Trimming at V came to 3 bases and at J to 7 bases, leaving 7 bases not matched to a gene. Germline CDR1 is KGHDR and CDR2 is SFDVKD. This CDR3 is 16 amino acids long.

This clone has only a few counts. This chain links TRBV2 with TRBJ2-1; D remains unclear. V gave up 6 bases and J gave up 8 bases, with 17 bases separating them. The CDR3 runs 14 residues. Germline V gene lookup returns CDR1 SNHLY and CDR2 FYNNEI. CDR3 sequence: CASREHSESDEQFF. The CDR3, as DNA: TGTGCCAGCAGAGAACATTCGGAAAGCGATGAGCAGTTCTTC.

This clone was picked up one time. The chain employs TRBV29-1 and TRBJ1-4, with D maybe TRBD1 (6 bases). Per germline, CDR1 SQVTM and CDR2 ANQGSEA. This CDR3 comprises 11 residues. V lost 5 bases and J 10 bases, leaving 11 bases between the germline ends. The CDR3 is CSVHRVGKLFF. The CDR3 nucleotides read TGCAGCGTTCACAGGGTCGGAAAACTGTTTTTT.